This T cell receptor (beta chain) was found in a study of T cells after yellow fever vaccination. Study results and caveats: By day 5 rather than day 15, the secondary response had peaked, though it was weaker.

Production of TCR cDNA was by 5'RACE template switching, which also added a universal primer site and UMIs. From the 5' RACE reads, TCRdb called clonotypes with MiXCR, one entry per CDR3 protein. The table lists more than 300,000 distinct CDR3 sequences, roughly 4.3% of them singletons. V was cut by 2 bases and J by 8 bases, with 10 bases left in between. The CDR3 has 14 residues. Germline values: CDR1 LGHDT, CDR2 YNNKEL (reference sequence). This clonotype was observed at least ten times. Its cognate antigen is unknown. This chain joins TRBV3-1 and TRBJ1-6; TRBD1 might be the D (5 bases). This sample comprised PBMCs, obtained 15 days after the yellow fever booster vaccination. The receptor was isolated from a man in his late teens or twenties who received the YFV17D yellow fever vaccine. The CDR3 bases are TGTGCCAGCAGCCAATTCGGAGGGGATTCACCCCTCCACTTT. This translates into CASSQFGGDSPLHF.